Each of the 6 T cell receptor beta chains below was sequenced from the same sample in a study of shared clonotypes between healthy human individuals. This table comes from immunoSEQ multiplex PCR, and its TCRdb copy is limited to in-frame clones, with some not included. Counted here are about 2.5 million clones, roughly 92% occurring once; the ten biggest clones make up around 0.38%. Sequenced sample: naive CD4+ T cells from PBMCs. Subset described: CD45RA+ positively selected. These receptors were collected from a man in his late teens or twenties in good health. Some clones in this sample may be carry-over from other donors' samples.

The chain uses TRBV7-2 and TRBJ1-1; D uncertain. This CDR3 is built from 13 residues. The germline gives CDR1 SGHTA, CDR2 FQGNSA. V was shortened by 6 bases and J by 1 base, with 9 bases between the two germline ends. CDR3 sequence reads: CASRSHPNTEAFF. The CDR3 DNA follows: TGTGCCAGCAGATCACACCCGAACACTGAAGCTTTCTTT.

The rearrangement joins TRBV2 to TRBJ2-2; the D gene could be TRBD1 or TRBD2 (6 bases each). The CDR3 contains 16 residues. Germline values: CDR1 SNHLY, CDR2 FYNNEI. Trimming pared 7 bases from V and 6 bases from J, leaving 21 bases between. The CDR3 protein is CASIGVGGRIPGELFF. The CDR3 DNA is TGTGCCAGCATTGGGGTTGGGGGGCGAATCCCCGGGGAGCTGTTTTTT.

The chain combines TRBV4-1 with TRBJ2-6; 9 bases line up with TRBD1. V was clipped by 3 bases and J by 6 bases; unmatched bases: 9. The germline gives CDR1 MGHRA, CDR2 YSYEKL. The CDR3 loop spans 17 amino acids. CDR3 coding DNA: TGCGCCAGCAGCCAGAACACAGGGGGCGATTTGGCCAACGTCCTGACTTTC. Residues: CASSQNTGGDLANVLTF.

The V gene is TRBV5-1, the J gene TRBJ2-7; 10 nucleotides match TRBD1. The CDR3 loop spans 14 amino acids. The junction had 6 bases not matched to a gene; V was cut back by 4 bases and J by 5 bases. From germline, CDR1 is SGHRS and CDR2 YFSETQ. CDR3 residues: CASSRTGGGDEQYF. In nucleotides, the CDR3 is TGCGCCAGCAGCCGGACAGGGGGAGGGGACGAGCAGTACTTC.

The chain employs TRBV5-1 and TRBJ2-3, with 9 bases identical to TRBD2. CDR1 is SGHRS, CDR2 YFSETQ, per germline. The CDR3 length is 17 residues. J gave up 1 base and V 4 bases, and 10 bases lay outside the gene matches. CDR3 region: CASSAGTSSHRTDTQYF. In nucleotides, the CDR3 is TGCGCCAGCAGCGCCGGGACTAGCTCCCACCGCACAGATACGCAGTATTTT.

This chain links TRBV11-2 with TRBJ2-3, with 9 positions matching TRBD2. V shed 1 base, J shed 1 base, and the junction held 3 bases outside the gene matches. Per germline, CDR1 SGHAT and CDR2 FQNNGV. The CDR3 contains 16 residues. CDR3 sequence: CASSLGLAGRTDTQYF. CDR3 nucleotides: TGTGCCAGCAGCTTAGGTCTAGCGGGACGCACAGATACGCAGTATTTT.